The sequence of this T cell receptor (beta chain) was determined in a study of early T cells in non-severe SARS-CoV-2 infection. Across the whole study: Sequencing of bulk RNA from unsorted whole blood was done, without chain pairing. Study conclusions and caveats: VDJdb matching skewed toward anti-spike CD8 responses, missing private and CD4 specificities.

Remarks on this clonotype: Its cognate antigen is unknown.

Separate cDNA molecules each had unique molecular identifiers attached to them. MiXCR, run by TCRdb on the 5' RACE reads, gives a single entry per CDR3 protein. The profile shows roughly 45,000 distinct CDR3 sequences, 6.2% of them singletons. The V gene lost 5 bases and the J gene lost 1 base, with 10 bases spanning the gap. The CDR3 sequence is 14 residues long. The chain couples TRBV12-3 or TRBV12-4 to TRBJ2-3, with no clear D. The material was whole blood, obtained at baseline. This clonotype was obtained from an adult who was a healthcare worker with PCR-confirmed SARS-CoV-2 infection or an uninfected control (not recorded which). CDR3: CASSPGWGTDTQYF. DNA for the CDR3: TGTGCCAGCAGTCCCGGATGGGGCACAGATACGCAGTATTTT.